This T cell receptor (beta chain) was sequenced for a study of shared clonotypes between healthy human individuals. General study points: Donors were few, which limited the genetic and exposure-history diversity represented.

Looked up from germline, CDR1 is SGHTA and CDR2 is FQGNSA. The CDR3 length is 16 residues. V trimming: 6 bases; J trimming: 3 bases; junction bases outside the gene matches: 10. The deep-level immunoSEQ assay was used. TCRdb's table, derived via immunoSEQ multiplex PCR, lists solely in-frame clones and lacks some. The data hold approximately 500,000 clones, with approximately 95% observed a single time. The table lists this clone with a count of one. The antigen is undetermined. The receptor was derived from a woman under 40 in good health. Source material: naive CD4+ T cells sorted from blood. Subset denoted: CD45RA+ positively selected. The rearrangement joins TRBV7-2 to TRBJ1-4; TRBD1 aligns across 7 bases. The CDR3 region has the DNA TGTGCCAGCAGAATTGTAGGGGGCCCAGCTAATGAAAAACTGTTTTTT. This encodes CASRIVGGPANEKLFF.